Listed below are T cell receptor beta chains from one sample, sequenced in a study of technical replicates of blood from several donors. Assay: immunoSEQ multiplex PCR; the TCRdb copy retains only in-frame clones and omits some. This sample has about 75,000 clones; around 97% occur once, and the top ten carry 0.25% to 0.3%. Sequences were obtained from T cells isolated from PBMCs. The receptors derive from a human donor in good health. CDR3s include the opening cysteine and the closing phenylalanine or tryptophan. D genes are given only for firm matches.

>TRBD1|TRBJ2-3|TRBV4-1
TGCGCCAGCAGCCATGACAGGGGGCTGAACACAGATACGCAGTATTTT
CASSHDRGLNTDTQYF
>TRBD2|TRBJ2-2|TRBV7-9
TGTGCCAGCAGCACTCTTTTAGCGGGAGGCACCGGGGAGCTGTTTTTT
CASSTLLAGGTGELFF
>TRBD2|TRBJ2-3|TRBV13
TGTGCCAGCAGCACTAGCGTGTACACAGATACGCAGTATTTT
CASSTSVYTDTQYF
>TRBD1|TRBJ1-4|TRBV19
TGTGCCAGTAGTATGGACAGGGGATTCGAAAAACTGTTTTTT
CASSMDRGFEKLFF
>TRBD1|TRBJ1-5|TRBV27
TGTGCCAGCAGTCCGGACAGGGGAGCCCTCAATCAGCCCCAGCATTTT
CASSPDRGALNQPQHF
>TRBD2|TRBJ2-7|TRBV13
TGTGCCAGCAGCTTAGGGGGACTAGGTGGAGGATACGAGCAGTACTTC
CASSLGGLGGGYEQYF
>TRBD2|TRBJ2-1|TRBV2
TGTGCCAGCAGCGCAACGGGACTAGCGGGAATCTATGAGCAGTTCTTC
CASSATGLAGIYEQFF
>TRBD2|TRBJ2-1|TRBV4-3
TGCGCCAGCAGCCAAGATTTCGCACTAGCGGGAGTGAAGTTCTTC
CASSQDFALAGVKFF
>-|TRBJ2-2|TRBV13
TGTGCCAGCAGCTTACGACAGCCGAACACCGGGGAGCTGTTTTTT
CASSLRQPNTGELFF
>TRBD1|TRBJ1-5|TRBV27
TGTGCCAGCAGCTGGACAGGGGGATTTGAGCCCCAGCATTTT
CASSWTGGFEPQHF
>-|TRBJ1-2|TRBV28
TGTGCCAGCAGTTTATCCGACTATGGCTACACCTTC
CASSLSDYGYTF
>TRBD2|TRBJ2-7|TRBV5-1
TGCGCCAGCAGCTTACCGACTAGCGGGAGCTTCTACGAGCAGTACTTC
CASSLPTSGSFYEQYF
>-|TRBJ1-1|TRBV30
TGTGCCTGGAGCTTACAAGTAGAAGCTTTCTTT
CAWSLQVEAFF
>TRBD1|TRBJ2-7|TRBV10-1
TGCGCCAGCAGTGCCTTACCCAGGGGGCCTACCTACGAGCAGTACTTC
CASSALPRGPTYEQYF
>TRBD2|TRBJ2-3|TRBV28
TGTGCCAGCAGTTTAGCGGGAGGTCCAGATACGCAGTATTTT
CASSLAGGPDTQYF
>-|TRBJ2-7|TRBV10-3
TGTGCCATCAGTGAGTCGGGCAGGGACGAGCAGTACTTC
CAISESGRDEQYF
>-|TRBJ2-7|TRBV7-5
TGTGTCAGAAGCCCAAAGGGACAGGTACTCTACGAGCAGTACTTC
CVRSPKGQVLYEQYF
>TRBD1|TRBJ1-2|TRBV5-1
TGCGCCAGCAGCTTGGGTCGGGACAGGGGCTACACCTTC
CASSLGRDRGYTF
>TRBD2|TRBJ2-1|TRBV4-1
TGCGCCAGCAGCCGCGACGCTAGCGGGAGTAGGGGCAATGAGCAGTTCTTC
CASSRDASGSRGNEQFF
>-|TRBJ1-2|TRBV4-3
TGCGCCAGCAGCCAAATACAGGAAAACTATGGCTACACCTTC
CASSQIQENYGYTF
>-|TRBJ1-1|TRBV6-1
TGTGCCAGCAGTGAAGCGCAGTTGAACACTGAAGCTTTCTTT
CASSEAQLNTEAFF
>-|TRBJ1-2|TRBV9
TGTGCCAGCAGCGAACGAACAGGGCATGGCTACACCTTC
CASSERTGHGYTF
>-|TRBJ1-1|TRBV10-1
TGCGCCACTGCGTGGCGACACCGGAACACTGAAGCTTTCTTT
CATAWRHRNTEAFF
>TRBD1|TRBJ2-2|TRBV28
TGTGCCAGCAGTGAGGACAGGGAGAACACCGGGGAGCTGTTTTTT
CASSEDRENTGELFF
>-|TRBJ1-1|TRBV19
TGTGCCAGTAGTACCGGGACACAAATCACTGAAGCTTTCTTT
CASSTGTQITEAFF
>TRBD2|TRBJ2-1|TRBV27
TGTGCCAGCAGTCGGGGAGTGGGAGGGCCTTATGAGCAGTTCTTC
CASSRGVGGPYEQFF
>-|TRBJ2-5|TRBV13
TGTGCCAGCAGCTTAGCGAGCTCAGAGACCCAGTACTTC
CASSLASSETQYF
>TRBD1|TRBJ1-2|TRBV7-2
TGTGCCAGCAGCTTTCGGACAGGGGGATATGGCTACACCTTC
CASSFRTGGYGYTF